The clone carrying this T cell receptor (beta chain) has just a few counts. The sample originates from a study of T cells in Graves' hyperthyroidism and ophthalmopathy. Hyperthyroidism, newly diagnosed and lasting under 2 months, affected patients aged 18 to 65. Template material for amplifying TCR beta CDR3 regions consisted of RNA transcripts. An initial round of RT-PCR targeting the TCR CDR3 relied on the HTBI primer set. TCRdb used MiXCR to reprocess the multiplex PCR reads, holding one entry per CDR3 protein. The table records 550,000 to 800,000 distinct CDR3 sequences, about 17% of them present only once. Germline assignment: CDR1 SGDLS and CDR2 YYNGEE. The CDR3 spans 15 residues. V gave up 3 bases and J gave up 2 bases; unmatched junction bases: 6.

This receptor was obtained from a man in his late teens or twenties with Graves' hyperthyroidism. Sequencing was done on a sample of blood. The chain combines TRBV9 with TRBJ2-7; 9 bases map to TRBD2. CDR3 residues: CASSAGTSPPYEQYF. The CDR3 nucleotides are TGTGCCAGCAGCGCGGGGACTAGCCCTCCCTACGAGCAGTACTTC.